Shown below are 24 T cell receptor beta chains from a single sample sequenced in a study of control samples from healthy donors and cancer patients. The table came from immunoSEQ multiplex PCR; TCRdb's copy has only in-frame clones and leaves some out. In the table there are about 100,000 clones, around four fifths of which are singletons. The sample taken for sequencing was blood. The receptors shown here come from a man in his thirties or forties in good health.

The chain combines TRBV19 with TRBJ1-5; the D is unclear. V lost 7 bases, J lost 0 bases, and 10 bases lay in between. CDR3 length: 14 amino acids. Germline CDR1 and CDR2: LNHDA and SQIVND (reference sequence). The CDR3 DNA sequence: TGTGCCAGTATGAGAGGGTATAGCAATCAGCCCCAGCATTTT. Its translation: CASMRGYSNQPQHF.

The chain has TRBV6-6 and TRBJ1-1, with D hard to call. Trimming removed 6 bases from V and 5 bases from J, with 13 bases in between. The CDR3 has 13 amino acids. The germline V gene has CDR1 MNHNY and CDR2 SVGAGI (reference sequence). The CDR3 nucleotides are TGTGCCAGCAGCCTCTCTGCGGGGACTGAAGCTTTCTTT. Its protein product is CASSLSAGTEAFF.

This chain links TRBV5-4 with TRBJ1-5; weak D call: TRBD1 (5 bases). V lost 2 bases and J lost 5, with 8 bases in between. This CDR3 contains 13 residues. Germline CDR1 SGHNT, CDR2 YYREEE (reference sequence). The chain's CDR3 is CASSFDRDQPQHF. CDR3 DNA: TGTGCCAGCAGCTTCGACAGAGATCAGCCCCAGCATTTT.

This chain connects TRBV25-1 to TRBJ1-1, with unresolved D. From germline, CDR1 is MGHDK and CDR2 SYGVNS. This CDR3 region has 13 residues. V lost 8 bases to trimming and J lost 1 base, with 11 bases between them. CDR3 bases: TGTGCCAGCCTGAATTGGCAGAACACTGAAGCTTTCTTT. Encoded protein: CASLNWQNTEAFF.

In regard to this clone: An end of the junction differs from the germline gene, which may be a read error. The chain recombines TRBV5-1 with TRBJ1-2; D is perhaps TRBD1 (5 bases). This CDR3 is 14 amino acids long. Germline CDR1 SGHRS, CDR2 YFSETQ. CDR3 amino acids: CASSFSGAKDGYTF. The CDR3 bases are TGCGCCAGCAGCTTTTCCGGGGCAAAAGATGGGTACACCTTC.

This clone was seen more than once but under ten times. The chain uses TRBV7-8 and TRBJ1-6, with D possibly TRBD1 on 5 matching bases. The CDR3 consists of 15 residues. The V end lost 1 base, the J end lost 4 bases, and 8 bases lay between the germline ends. CDR1 SGHVS and CDR2 FQNEAQ come from the germline V gene. CDR3 in DNA: TGTGCCAGCAGCTTAGGGGACGGATATAATTCACCCCTCCACTTT. Protein product: CASSLGDGYNSPLHF.

V gene TRBV5-1 combines with J gene TRBJ1-1; the D is unclear. CDR1 and CDR2 from the germline V gene are SGHRS and YFSETQ. Trimming shortened V by 0 bases and J by 1 base, and 7 bases separated the two germline ends. The length of the CDR3 is 14 residues. The CDR3 protein is CASSLVRGNTEAFF. The CDR3 nucleotides are TGCGCCAGCAGCTTGGTACGGGGGAACACTGAAGCTTTCTTT.

The J gene is TRBJ2-7, the V gene TRBV7-8; maybe TRBD1 (5 bases). V lost 1 base to trimming and J lost 3 bases, with 10 bases between them. This CDR3 is 14 amino acids long. Per the germline V gene, CDR1 is SGHVS and CDR2 is FQNEAQ. CDR3 loop: CASSLESGHYEQYF. CDR3 sequence (DNA): TGTGCCAGCAGCTTAGAATCAGGGCACTACGAGCAGTACTTC.

This clone occurred a few times. J is TRBJ1-2 and V is TRBV5-6, with D hard to call. CDR1 SGHDT and CDR2 YYEEEE come from the germline V gene. There are 12 residues in the CDR3. V gave up 1 base and J gave up 7 bases, with 8 bases separating them. The CDR3 DNA sequence: TGTGCCAGCAGCTTGATTTATGGTGGCTACACCTTC. Translation: CASSLIYGGYTF.

The J gene is TRBJ2-3, the V gene TRBV6-5; D not resolved. The germline V and J ends were trimmed by 6 bases and 2 bases, with 15 bases remaining between them. This CDR3 contains 15 residues. Germline CDR1 and CDR2: MNHEY and SVGAGI. The CDR3 region is CASRLTLKSTDTQYF. In nucleotides, the CDR3 is TGTGCCAGCAGACTCACTCTAAAATCCACAGATACGCAGTATTTT.

V gene TRBV7-3 combines with J gene TRBJ2-2, with 8 bases fitting TRBD1. Germline CDR1 and CDR2: SGHTA and FQGTGA. The CDR3 covers 18 residues. The J segment lost 4 bases and the V segment lost 5 bases, leaving 15 bases of the junction unmatched. CDR3 protein: CASSLSLGQGRSTGELFF. CDR3 in DNA: TGTGCCAGCAGCCTCTCTCTCGGACAGGGCAGGAGCACCGGGGAGCTGTTTTTT.

The chain employs TRBV7-8 and TRBJ2-1; TRBD1 agrees at 9 bases. The CDR3 totals 13 residues. The V segment lost 8 bases and the J segment 8 bases; nucleotides outside the gene matches: 7. Per the germline V gene, CDR1 is SGHVS and CDR2 is FQNEAQ. This CDR3 is CASSRTGEYEQFF. The CDR3 nucleotides read TGTGCCAGCTCCCGGACAGGGGAATATGAGCAGTTCTTC. The full variable domain, with the rest looked up from reference TRBV7-8 and TRBJ2-1, is GAGVSQSPRYKVAKRGQDVALRCDPISGHVSLFWYQQALGQGPEFLTYFQNEAQLDKSGLPSDRFFAERPEGSVSTLKIQRTQQEDSAVYLCASSRTGEYEQFFGPGTRLTVL.

The V call is TRBV5-4, the J call TRBJ2-7; D is undetermined. Deletions cut 0 bases from V and 7 bases from J, with 17 bases between. The CDR3 contains 15 residues. The germline gives CDR1 SGHNT, CDR2 YYREEE (reference sequence). For the CDR3, the DNA is TGTGCCAGCAGCTTGGATCGGCAGGCGGCTCGGGAGCAGTACTTC. Translating it yields CASSLDRQAAREQYF.

The chain employs TRBV5-1 and TRBJ2-2, with D possibly being TRBD1 (5 bases). In germline, CDR1 is SGHRS, CDR2 YFSETQ. The CDR3 length is 13 residues. V lost 7 bases and J 1 base, leaving 8 bases between the germline ends. This chain's CDR3 is CASHTGNTGELFF. The CDR3 DNA reads TGCGCCAGCCACACAGGGAACACCGGGGAGCTGTTTTTT.

The J gene is TRBJ2-1, the V gene TRBV24-1; TRBD2 aligns across 10 bases. This CDR3 is 16 amino acids long. With V trimmed by 2 bases and J by 10 bases, 10 bases remained unmatched. Germline V gives CDR1 KGHDR, CDR2 SFDVKD. CDR3 region: CATSDSLLAGRREQFF. CDR3 nucleotides: TGTGCCACCAGTGATTCCCTACTAGCGGGGAGACGGGAGCAGTTCTTC.

The rearrangement links TRBV9 to TRBJ2-2, with D uncertain. In germline, CDR1 is SGDLS, CDR2 YYNGEE. V was cut by 0 bases and J by 3 bases, with 3 bases left in between. The CDR3 length is 13 residues. In nucleotides, the CDR3 is TGTGCCAGCAGCGTAGAATACACCGGGGAGCTGTTTTTT. Its protein product is CASSVEYTGELFF.

J is TRBJ1-2 and V is TRBV12-3 or TRBV12-4; the D is unclear. CDR3 length equals 13 residues. V lost 7 bases and J 8 bases, leaving 17 bases between the germline ends. The CDR3 DNA reads TGTGCCAGCACCCTGAAGAGGATAAACGGCTACACCTTC. Its translation is CASTLKRINGYTF.

This clone was recorded once. The V gene is TRBV12-5, the J gene TRBJ1-1, with D perhaps TRBD1 (6 bases). This CDR3 spans 13 amino acids. Trimming pared 2 bases from V and 11 bases from J, leaving 15 bases between. Germline CDR1 is LGHNT and CDR2 is FRNRAP. The CDR3 is CASGLTGTTGAFF. DNA for the CDR3: TGTGCTAGTGGTTTGACCGGGACAACGGGGGCTTTCTTT.

This sequence joins TRBV5-1 and TRBJ1-3, with D possibly being TRBD1 (6 bases). The CDR3 totals 15 residues. Per germline, CDR1 SGHRS and CDR2 YFSETQ. V was clipped by 4 bases and J by 4 bases, with 15 bases between them. The CDR3: CASSTGGARGNTIYF. CDR3 DNA sequence: TGCGCCAGCAGCACTGGGGGCGCGAGGGGAAACACCATATATTTT.

This chain joins TRBV28 and TRBJ1-2; weak D call: TRBD1 (5 bases). The V gene lost 5 bases and the J gene lost 4 bases, with 14 bases spanning the gap. Germline V gene lookup returns CDR1 MDHEN and CDR2 SYDVKM. CDR3 length equals 14 residues. The CDR3 DNA is TGTGCCAGCAGTGGGGGACTTTTACTCTATGGCTACACCTTC. It yields the protein CASSGGLLLYGYTF.

The chain is built from TRBV30 and TRBJ1-4, with a weak D call TRBD1 (5 bases). The CDR3 consists of 11 residues. V lost 6 bases to trimming and J lost 8 bases, with 10 bases between them. The germline gives CDR1 GTSNPN, CDR2 SVGIG (reference sequence). Here the CDR3 reads CACGGEEKLFF. The CDR3 nucleotides read TGTGCCTGCGGGGGGGAGGAAAAACTGTTTTTT.

V gene TRBV12-5 combines with J gene TRBJ2-1, with D possibly matching TRBD1 (6 bases). Germline CDR1 is LGHNT and CDR2 is FRNRAP. Trimming removed 6 bases at V and 8 bases at J, with 14 bases between. The CDR3 consists of 13 residues. The CDR3 coding sequence is TGTGCTAGTGGAGGGACACCCCGGGATGAGCAGTTCTTC. This encodes CASGGTPRDEQFF. The variable domain in full, completed from reference TRBV12-5 and TRBJ2-1, reads DARVTQTPRHKVTEMGQEVTMRCQPILGHNTVFWYRQTMMQGLELLAYFRNRAPLDDSGMPKDRFSAEMPDATLATLKIQPSEPRDSAVYFCASGGTPRDEQFFGPGTRLTVL.

V usage is TRBV6-6 and J usage is TRBJ2-7, with D hard to call. This CDR3 has 13 residues. The germline V gene has CDR1 MNHNY and CDR2 SVGAGI (reference sequence). V was trimmed by 2 bases and J by 8 bases, leaving 13 bases between them. The CDR3 loop reads CASSYPDAPQQYF. The CDR3 DNA reads TGTGCCAGCAGTTACCCGGATGCCCCCCAGCAGTACTTC.

The gene calls are TRBV10-3 and TRBJ2-2; TRBD1 is a possible D gene (6 bases). Germline V gene sequence: CDR1 ENHRY, CDR2 SYGVKD. The CDR3 contains 17 residues. V shed 5 bases and J shed 5 bases, with 21 bases lying between them. CDR3 protein: CAISLTPGDVRTGELFF. CDR3 DNA sequence: TGTGCCATCAGTCTTACGCCAGGGGACGTCCGAACCGGGGAGCTGTTTTTT.